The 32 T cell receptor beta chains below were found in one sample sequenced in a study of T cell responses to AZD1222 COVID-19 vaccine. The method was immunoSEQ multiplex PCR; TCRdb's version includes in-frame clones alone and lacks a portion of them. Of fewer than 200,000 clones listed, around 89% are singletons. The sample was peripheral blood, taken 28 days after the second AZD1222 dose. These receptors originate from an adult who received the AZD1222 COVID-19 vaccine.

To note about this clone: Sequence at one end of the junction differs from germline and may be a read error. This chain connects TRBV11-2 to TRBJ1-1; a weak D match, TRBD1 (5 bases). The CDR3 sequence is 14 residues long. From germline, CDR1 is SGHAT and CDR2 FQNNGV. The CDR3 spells CASTLAGGNTEAFF. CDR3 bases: TGTGCCAGCACCTTAGCGGGGGGGAACACTGAAGCTTTCTTT.

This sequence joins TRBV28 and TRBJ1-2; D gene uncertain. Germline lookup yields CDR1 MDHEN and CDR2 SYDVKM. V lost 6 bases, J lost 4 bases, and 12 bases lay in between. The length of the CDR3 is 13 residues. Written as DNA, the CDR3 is TGTGCCAGCAGCCGTACGGTAGTCTATGGCTACACCTTC. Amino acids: CASSRTVVYGYTF.

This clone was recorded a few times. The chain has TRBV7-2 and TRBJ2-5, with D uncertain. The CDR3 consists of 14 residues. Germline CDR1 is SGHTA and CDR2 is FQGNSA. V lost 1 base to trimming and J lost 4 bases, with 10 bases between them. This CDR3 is CASSLEPGGETQYF. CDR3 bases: TGTGCCAGCAGCTTAGAACCGGGCGGAGAGACCCAGTACTTC.

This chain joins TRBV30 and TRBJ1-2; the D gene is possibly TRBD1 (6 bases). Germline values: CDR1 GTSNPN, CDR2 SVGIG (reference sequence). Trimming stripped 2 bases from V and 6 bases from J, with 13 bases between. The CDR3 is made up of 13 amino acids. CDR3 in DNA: TGTGCCTGGAGTTATGTATCAGGGGATGGCTACACCTTC. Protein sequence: CAWSYVSGDGYTF.

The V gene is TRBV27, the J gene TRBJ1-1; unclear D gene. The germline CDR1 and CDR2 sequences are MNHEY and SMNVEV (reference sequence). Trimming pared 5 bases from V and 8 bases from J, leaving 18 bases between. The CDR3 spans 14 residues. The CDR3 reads CASSQNRARGEAFF. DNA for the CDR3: TGTGCCAGCAGTCAAAACCGGGCCCGAGGAGAAGCTTTCTTT.

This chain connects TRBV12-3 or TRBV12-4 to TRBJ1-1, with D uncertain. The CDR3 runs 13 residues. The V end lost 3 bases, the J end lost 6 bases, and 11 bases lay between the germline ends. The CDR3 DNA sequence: TGTGCCAGCAGTTTGAGGGAGGGCCCTGAAGCTTTCTTT. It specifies CASSLREGPEAFF.

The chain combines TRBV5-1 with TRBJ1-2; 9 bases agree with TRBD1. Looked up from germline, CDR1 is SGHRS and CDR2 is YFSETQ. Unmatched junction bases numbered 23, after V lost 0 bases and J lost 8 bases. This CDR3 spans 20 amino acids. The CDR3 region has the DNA TGCGCCAGCAGCTTGGGTAGCACGACTCGCGCGGGGACAGGGAATTTCGGCTACACCTTC. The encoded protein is CASSLGSTTRAGTGNFGYTF.

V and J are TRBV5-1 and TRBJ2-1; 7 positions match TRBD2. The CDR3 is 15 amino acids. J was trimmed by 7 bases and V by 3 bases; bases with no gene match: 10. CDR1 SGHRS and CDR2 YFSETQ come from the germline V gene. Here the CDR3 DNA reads TGCGCCAGCAGCTGGGGCGGGGGAAGCGGTAATGAGCAGTTCTTC. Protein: CASSWGGGSGNEQFF.

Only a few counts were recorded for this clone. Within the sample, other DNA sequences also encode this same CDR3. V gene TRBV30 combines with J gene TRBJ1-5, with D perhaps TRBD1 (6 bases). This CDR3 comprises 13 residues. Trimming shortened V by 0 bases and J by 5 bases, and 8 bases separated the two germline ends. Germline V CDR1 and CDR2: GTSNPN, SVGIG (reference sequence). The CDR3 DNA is TGTGCCTGGAGTGTACAGGGCGATCAGCCCCAGCATTTT. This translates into CAWSVQGDQPQHF.

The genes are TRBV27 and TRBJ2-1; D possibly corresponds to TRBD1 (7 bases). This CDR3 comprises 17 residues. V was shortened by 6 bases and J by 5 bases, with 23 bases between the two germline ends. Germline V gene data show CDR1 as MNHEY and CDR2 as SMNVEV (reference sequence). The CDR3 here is CASSLTWRDSPHNEQFF. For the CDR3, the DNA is TGTGCCAGCAGCCTGACGTGGAGGGACAGTCCGCACAATGAGCAGTTCTTC.

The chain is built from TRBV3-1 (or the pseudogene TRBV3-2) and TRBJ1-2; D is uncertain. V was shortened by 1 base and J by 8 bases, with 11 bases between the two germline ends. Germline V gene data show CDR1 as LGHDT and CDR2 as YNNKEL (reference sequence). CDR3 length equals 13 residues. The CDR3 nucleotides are TGTGCCAGCAGCCAAGCCCTTTTCAAAGGCTACACCTTC. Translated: CASSQALFKGYTF.

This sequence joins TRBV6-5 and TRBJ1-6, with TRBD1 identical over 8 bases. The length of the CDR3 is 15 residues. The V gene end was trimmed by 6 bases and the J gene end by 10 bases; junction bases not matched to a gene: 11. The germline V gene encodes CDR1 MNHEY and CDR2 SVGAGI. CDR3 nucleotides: TGTGCCAGCAGCGCGGGACAGGCGGTATTCTCACCCCTCCACTTT. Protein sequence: CASSAGQAVFSPLHF.

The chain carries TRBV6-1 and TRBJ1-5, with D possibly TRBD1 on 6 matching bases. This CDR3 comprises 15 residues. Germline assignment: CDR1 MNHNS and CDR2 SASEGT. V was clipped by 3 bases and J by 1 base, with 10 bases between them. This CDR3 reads CASSEVGTSNQPQHF. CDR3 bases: TGTGCCAGCAGTGAGGTTGGGACAAGCAATCAGCCCCAGCATTTT.

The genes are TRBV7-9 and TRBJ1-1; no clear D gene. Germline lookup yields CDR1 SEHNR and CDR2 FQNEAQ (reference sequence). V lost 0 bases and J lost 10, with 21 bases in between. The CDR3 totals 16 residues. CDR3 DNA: TGTGCCAGCAGCTTAGCGCTAATAAGGTCGTCCACGGGAGCTTTCTTT. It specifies CASSLALIRSSTGAFF.

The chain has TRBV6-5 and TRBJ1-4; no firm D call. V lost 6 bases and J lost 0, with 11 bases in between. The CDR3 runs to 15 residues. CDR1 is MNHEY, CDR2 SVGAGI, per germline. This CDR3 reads CASSPRGSTNEKLFF. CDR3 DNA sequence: TGTGCCAGCAGCCCGCGGGGATCAACTAATGAAAAACTGTTTTTT.

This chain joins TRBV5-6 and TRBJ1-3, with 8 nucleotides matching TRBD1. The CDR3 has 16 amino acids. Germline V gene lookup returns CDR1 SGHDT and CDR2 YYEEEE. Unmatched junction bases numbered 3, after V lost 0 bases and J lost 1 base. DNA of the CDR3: TGTGCCAGCAGCTTGGTTGGACAGGGTTCTGGAAACACCATATATTTT. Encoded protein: CASSLVGQGSGNTIYF.

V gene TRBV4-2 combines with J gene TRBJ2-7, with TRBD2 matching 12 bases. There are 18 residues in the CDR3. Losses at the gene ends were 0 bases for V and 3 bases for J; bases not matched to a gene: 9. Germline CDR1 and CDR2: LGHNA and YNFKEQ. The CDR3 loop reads CASSQDRTSGTTSYEQYF. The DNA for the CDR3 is TGTGCCAGCAGCCAAGATAGGACTAGCGGGACAACCAGCTACGAGCAGTACTTC.

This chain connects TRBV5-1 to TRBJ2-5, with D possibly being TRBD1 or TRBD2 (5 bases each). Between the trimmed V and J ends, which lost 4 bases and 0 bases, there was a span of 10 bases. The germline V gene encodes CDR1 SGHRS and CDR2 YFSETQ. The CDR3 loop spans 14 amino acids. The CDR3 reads CASSQGRNQETQYF. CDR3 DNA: TGCGCCAGCAGCCAGGGACGGAACCAAGAGACCCAGTACTTC.

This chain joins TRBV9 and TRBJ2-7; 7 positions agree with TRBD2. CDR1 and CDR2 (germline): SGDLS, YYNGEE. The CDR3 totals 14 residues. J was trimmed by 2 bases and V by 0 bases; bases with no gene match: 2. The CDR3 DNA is TGTGCCAGCAGCGTAGGGGAGGGTCCCTACGAGCAGTACTTC. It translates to CASSVGEGPYEQYF. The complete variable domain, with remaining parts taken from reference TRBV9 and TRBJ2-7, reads DSGVTQTPKHLITATGQRVTLRCSPRSGDLSVYWYQQSLDQGLQFLIQYYNGEERAKGNILERFSAQQFPDLHSELNLSSLELGDSALYFCASSVGEGPYEQYFGPGTRLTVT.

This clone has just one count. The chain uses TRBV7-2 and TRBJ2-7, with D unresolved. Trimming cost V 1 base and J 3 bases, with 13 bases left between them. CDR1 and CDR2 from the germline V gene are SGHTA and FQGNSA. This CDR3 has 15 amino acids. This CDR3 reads CASSLGPGANYEQYF. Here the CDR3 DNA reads TGTGCCAGCAGCTTAGGCCCAGGCGCCAACTACGAGCAGTACTTC.

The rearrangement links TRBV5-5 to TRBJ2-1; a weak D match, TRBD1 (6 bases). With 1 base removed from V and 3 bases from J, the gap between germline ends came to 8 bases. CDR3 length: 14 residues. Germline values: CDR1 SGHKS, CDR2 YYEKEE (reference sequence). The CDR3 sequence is CASSLTGIYNEQFF. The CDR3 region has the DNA TGTGCCAGCAGCTTGACAGGGATCTACAATGAGCAGTTCTTC.

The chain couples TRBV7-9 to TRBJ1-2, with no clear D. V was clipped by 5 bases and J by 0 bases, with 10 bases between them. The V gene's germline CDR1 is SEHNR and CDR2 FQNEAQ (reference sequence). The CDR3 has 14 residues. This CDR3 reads CASSGGSSNYGYTF. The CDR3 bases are TGTGCCAGCAGCGGCGGGTCCTCTAACTATGGCTACACCTTC.

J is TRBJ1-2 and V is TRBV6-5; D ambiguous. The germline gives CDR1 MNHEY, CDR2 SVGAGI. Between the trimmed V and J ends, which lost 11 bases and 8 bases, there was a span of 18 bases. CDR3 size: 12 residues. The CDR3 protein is CAVKPIWGGYTF. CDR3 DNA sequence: TGTGCCGTGAAACCCATTTGGGGAGGCTACACCTTC.

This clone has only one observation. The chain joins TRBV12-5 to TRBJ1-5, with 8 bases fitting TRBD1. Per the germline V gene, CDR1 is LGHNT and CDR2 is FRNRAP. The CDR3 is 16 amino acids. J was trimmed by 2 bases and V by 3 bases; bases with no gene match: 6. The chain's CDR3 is CASGFYRGSGNQPQHF. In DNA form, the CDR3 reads TGTGCTAGTGGTTTCTACAGGGGGTCGGGCAATCAGCCCCAGCATTTT.

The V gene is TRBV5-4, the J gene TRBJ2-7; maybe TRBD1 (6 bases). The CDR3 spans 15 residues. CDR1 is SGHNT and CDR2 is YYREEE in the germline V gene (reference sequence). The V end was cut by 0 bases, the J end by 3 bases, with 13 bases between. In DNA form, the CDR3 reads TGTGCCAGCAGCTTGGGTACAGGGACGCTCTACGAGCAGTACTTC. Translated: CASSLGTGTLYEQYF.

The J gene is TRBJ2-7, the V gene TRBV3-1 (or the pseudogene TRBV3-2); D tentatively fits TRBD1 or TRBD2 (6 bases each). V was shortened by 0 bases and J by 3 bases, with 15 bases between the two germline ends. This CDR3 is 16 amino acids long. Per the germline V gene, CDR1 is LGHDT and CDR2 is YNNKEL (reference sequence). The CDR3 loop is CASSQEVGGRFYEQYF. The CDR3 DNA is TGTGCCAGCAGCCAAGAGGTGGGGGGCCGATTCTACGAGCAGTACTTC.

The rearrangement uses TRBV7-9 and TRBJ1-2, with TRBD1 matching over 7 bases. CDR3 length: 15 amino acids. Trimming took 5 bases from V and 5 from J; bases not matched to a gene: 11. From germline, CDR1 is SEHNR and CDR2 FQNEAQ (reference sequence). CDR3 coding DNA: TGTGCCAGCAGCCCCCTAGGGGACAGCCTATATGGCTACACCTTC. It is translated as CASSPLGDSLYGYTF.

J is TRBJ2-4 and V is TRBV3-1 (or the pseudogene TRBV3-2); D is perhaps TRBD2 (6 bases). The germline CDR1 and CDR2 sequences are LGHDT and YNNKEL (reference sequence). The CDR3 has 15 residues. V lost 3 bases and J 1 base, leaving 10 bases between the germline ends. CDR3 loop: CASSHGGVAKNIQYF. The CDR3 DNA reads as TGTGCCAGCAGCCACGGCGGGGTGGCCAAAAACATTCAGTACTTC.

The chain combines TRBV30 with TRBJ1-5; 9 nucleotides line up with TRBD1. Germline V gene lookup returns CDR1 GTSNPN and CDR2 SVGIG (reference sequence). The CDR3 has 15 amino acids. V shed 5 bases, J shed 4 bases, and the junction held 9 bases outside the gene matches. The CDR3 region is CAWGSGDRENQPQHF. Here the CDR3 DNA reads TGTGCCTGGGGGTCGGGGGACAGGGAGAATCAGCCCCAGCATTTT.

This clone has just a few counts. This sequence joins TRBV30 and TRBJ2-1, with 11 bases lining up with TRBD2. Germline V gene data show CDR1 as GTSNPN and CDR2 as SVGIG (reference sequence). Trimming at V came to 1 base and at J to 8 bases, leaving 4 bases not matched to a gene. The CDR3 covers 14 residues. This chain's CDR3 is CAWSGGLAVDEQFF. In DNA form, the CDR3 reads TGTGCCTGGAGTGGGGGACTAGCGGTGGATGAGCAGTTCTTC.

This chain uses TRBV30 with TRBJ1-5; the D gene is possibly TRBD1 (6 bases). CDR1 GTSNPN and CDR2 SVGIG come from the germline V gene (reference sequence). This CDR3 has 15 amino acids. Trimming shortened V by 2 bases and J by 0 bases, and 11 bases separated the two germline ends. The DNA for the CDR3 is TGTGCCTGGAGTTTGGGACAAGGTAGCAATCAGCCCCAGCATTTT. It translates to CAWSLGQGSNQPQHF.

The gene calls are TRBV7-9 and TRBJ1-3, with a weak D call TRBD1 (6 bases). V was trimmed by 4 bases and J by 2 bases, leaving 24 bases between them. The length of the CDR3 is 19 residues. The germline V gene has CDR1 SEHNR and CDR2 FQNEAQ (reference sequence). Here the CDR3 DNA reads TGTGCCAGCAGCTCTCCGTTGCGGGAATCTAACAGGGCTGGAAACACCATATATTTT. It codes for CASSSPLRESNRAGNTIYF.